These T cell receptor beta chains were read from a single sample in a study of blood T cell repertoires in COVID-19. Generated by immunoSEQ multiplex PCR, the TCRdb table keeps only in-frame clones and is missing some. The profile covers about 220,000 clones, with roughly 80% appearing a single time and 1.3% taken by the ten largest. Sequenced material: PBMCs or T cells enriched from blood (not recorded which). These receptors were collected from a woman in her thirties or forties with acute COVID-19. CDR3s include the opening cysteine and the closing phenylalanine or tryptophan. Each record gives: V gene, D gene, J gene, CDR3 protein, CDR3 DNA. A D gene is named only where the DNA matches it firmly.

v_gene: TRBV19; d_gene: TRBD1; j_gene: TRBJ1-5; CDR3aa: CASTPLDRGRNQPQHF; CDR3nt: TGTGCCAGTACCCCATTAGACAGGGGGCGGAATCAGCCCCAGCATTTT
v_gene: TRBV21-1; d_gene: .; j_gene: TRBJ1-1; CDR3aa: CASCSTGGMRSNTEAFF; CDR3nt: TGTGCCAGCTGTTCGACAGGGGGAATGCGCTCAAACACTGAAGCTTTCTTT
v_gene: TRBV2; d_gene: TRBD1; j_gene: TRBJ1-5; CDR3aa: CASSTGQLSNQPQHF; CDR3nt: TGTGCCAGCAGTACGGGACAGCTTAGCAATCAGCCCCAGCATTTT
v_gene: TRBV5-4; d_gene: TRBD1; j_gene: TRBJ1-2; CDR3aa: CASSSGRRDSNYGYTF; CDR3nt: TGTGCCAGCAGCTCAGGGCGCAGGGACAGTAACTATGGCTACACCTTC
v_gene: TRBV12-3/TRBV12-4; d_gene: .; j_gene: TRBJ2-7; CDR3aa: CASSLKQRYEQYF; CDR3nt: TGTGCCAGCAGTTTGAAACAGAGATACGAGCAGTACTTC
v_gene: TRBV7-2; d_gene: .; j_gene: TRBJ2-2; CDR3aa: CASSSGTYTGELFF; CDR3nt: TGTGCCAGCAGCTCCGGGACTTACACCGGGGAGCTGTTTTTT
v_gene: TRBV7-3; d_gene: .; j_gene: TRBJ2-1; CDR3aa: CASSLGGRSNEQFF; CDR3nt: TGTGCCAGCAGCTTAGGGGGCCGGAGTAATGAGCAGTTCTTC
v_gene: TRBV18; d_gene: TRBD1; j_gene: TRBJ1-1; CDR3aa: CASSLGTGALKGTEAFF; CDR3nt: TGTGCCAGCTCACTGGGGACAGGGGCTCTAAAGGGGACTGAAGCTTTCTTT
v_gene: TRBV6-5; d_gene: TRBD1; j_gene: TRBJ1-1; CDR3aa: CASRRQGEMAEAFF; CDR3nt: TGTGCCAGCAGGCGACAGGGGGAAATGGCTGAAGCTTTCTTT
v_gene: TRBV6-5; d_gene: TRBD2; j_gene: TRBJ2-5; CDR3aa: CASSYRGSGETQYF; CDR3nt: TGTGCCAGCAGTTACCGCGGGAGTGGGGAGACCCAGTACTTC